The present T cell receptor (beta chain) was sequenced within a study of Ad26.COV2.S vaccination and SARS-CoV-2 variants (dated by TCRdb to the early 2020s). For the wider study: Donors in the vaccine arm were drawn from COV1001, a phase I-IIa trial of Ad26.COV2.S in healthy adults that was multicentre, randomized, double-blind and placebo-controlled. Ad26.COV2.S was administered intramuscularly at 5 x 10^10 or 1 x 10^11 viral particles, either as a single shot or as two shots given 56 days apart. The specificity and breadth of SARS-CoV-2-reactive T cell receptors after Ad26.COV2.S vaccination were assessed by TCRbeta repertoire sequencing. The TCR-sequenced set comprised approximately 30 samples: some 19 Ad26.COV2.S vaccine recipients, 5 placebo recipients and 8 SARS-CoV-2 convalescent individuals. Trial participants were randomized into five groups of five: low-dose or high-dose Ad26.COV2.S given once or twice, or placebo on both occasions. Blinding of investigators to trial group allocation was maintained during experiments and outcome assessment. What the study reported, not specific to this receptor: Spike-specific TCR breadth was higher in Ad26.COV2.S recipients than in placebo recipients (P = 0.0014). After vaccination, spike-specific CD8+ and CD4+ T cell responses were reported to show substantial breadth. The authors noted that total T cell responses may have been underestimated by the TCR breadth and depth analyses. The study was not powered to compare responses between vaccine doses or regimens. Vaccine and placebo recipients had comparable non-spike TCR breadth, which fits with the vaccine containing only spike.

Worth noting for this clone: This receptor's antigen is unknown. No much larger clone exists at a distance of one base, and base qualities are not known.

V loses 1 base at its end and J loses 6 bases; junction bases beyond the gene matches: 2. Taken from the germline V gene, the CDR1 and CDR2 loops are LGHNA and YNFKEQ. The CDR3, cysteine through phenylalanine, is 16 amino acids long. Here the CDR3 DNA is all that survives: 48 bases in frame from base 1. The immunoSEQ Assay was the method used to sequence TCRbeta CDR3 regions. After extraction, genomic DNA underwent amplification by bias-controlled multiplex PCR, followed by high-throughput sequencing. The study's processing was this. Collapsing and filtering of sequences were performed to quantify the absolute abundance of each unique TCRbeta CDR3 region. T cell fraction was estimated by normalization of TCRbeta template counts to usable DNA, with usable DNA being measured through amplification of reference genes present in all nucleated cells. Repertoire TCRs were annotated as SARS-CoV-2-specific when V gene, CDR3 amino acid sequence and J gene were exactly matched to a known reactive TCR set. The reference SARS-CoV-2 TCR set came from MIRA and was filtered for enrichment in COVID-19-positive ImmuneCODE repertoires, removing public or cross-reactive TCRs. Using the MIRA antigens, annotated TCRs were further analysed by specific ORF or by position within an ORF. Breadth was defined as annotated unique rearrangements over total unique productive rearrangements; depth was the summed frequency of those rearrangements. TCR breadth was compared between groups using two-sided Wilcoxon rank-sum tests. TCRdb re-hosts the immuneACCESS table, in-frame sequences only. Its copies lack some clones; in the studies checked, an unresolved V gene accounts for under half of them, and the cause for the rest is not known. V, J and clone size reflect that table, while D and trimming were determined from the DNA. The sample records 380,000 or so clones, 75% to 90% of which are singletons. The top ten hold 9.5% to 12% of the sample.

Reading the label with the study, this specimen's treatment or condition is: about 20 received Ad26.COV2.S at low or high dose, single or two shots; several received placebo; per-sample allocation not given. For vaccine and placebo recipients, repertoires were sequenced using samples collected on day 63 after the first injection. Cohort 1b enrolled about two dozen adults aged 18-55 years at a single site in Boston, USA, between 29 July and 7 August 2020. Ad26.COV2.S consisted of a replication-incompetent adenovirus type 26 vector by which a prefusion-stabilized SARS-CoV-2 spike protein from the original Wuhan strain was expressed.

Here the chain combines TRBV4-2 and TRBJ2-1; TRBD2 agrees with 14 junctional bases. The clonotype was recovered from a person between 18 and 65 years old who received the Ad26.COV2.S COVID-19 vaccine or a placebo. The sequencing here drew on peripheral blood, taken in a trial of Ad26.COV2.S vaccine versus placebo. The sequenced DNA is TGTGCCAGCAGCCAAGGACTAGCGGGAGGGGTCAATGAGCAGTTCTTC. This gives the protein CASSQGLAGGVNEQFF.